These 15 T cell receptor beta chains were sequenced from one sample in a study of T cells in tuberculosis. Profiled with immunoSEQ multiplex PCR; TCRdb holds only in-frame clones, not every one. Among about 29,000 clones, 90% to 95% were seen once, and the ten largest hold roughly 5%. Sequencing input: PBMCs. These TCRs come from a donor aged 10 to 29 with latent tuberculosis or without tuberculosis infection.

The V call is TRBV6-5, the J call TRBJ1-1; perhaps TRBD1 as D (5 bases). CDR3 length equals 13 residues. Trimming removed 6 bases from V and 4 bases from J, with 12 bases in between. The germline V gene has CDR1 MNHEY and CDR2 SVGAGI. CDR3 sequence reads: CASSPGGVTEAFF. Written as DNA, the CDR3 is TGTGCCAGCAGCCCCGGGGGGGTCACTGAAGCTTTCTTT.

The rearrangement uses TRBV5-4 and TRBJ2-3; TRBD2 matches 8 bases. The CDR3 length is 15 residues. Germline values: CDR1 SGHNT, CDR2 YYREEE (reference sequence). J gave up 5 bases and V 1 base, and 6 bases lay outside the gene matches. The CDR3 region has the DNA TGTGCCAGCAGCTTGAAGCGGGAGTTGGGAGATACGCAGTATTTT. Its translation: CASSLKRELGDTQYF.

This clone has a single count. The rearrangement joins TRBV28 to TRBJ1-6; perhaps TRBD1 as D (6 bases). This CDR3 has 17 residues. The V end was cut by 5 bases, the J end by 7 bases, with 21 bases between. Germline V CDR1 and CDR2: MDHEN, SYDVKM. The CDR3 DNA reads TGTGCCAGCAGTCCCGGACAGCCCATCGGTCCAAATTCACCCCTCCACTTT. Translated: CASSPGQPIGPNSPLHF.

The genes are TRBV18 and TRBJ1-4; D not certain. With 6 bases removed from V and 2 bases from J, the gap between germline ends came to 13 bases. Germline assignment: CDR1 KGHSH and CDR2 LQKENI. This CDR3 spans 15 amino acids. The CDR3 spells CASSQQGGTNEKLFF. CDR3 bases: TGTGCCAGCTCCCAACAAGGCGGGACTAATGAAAAACTGTTTTTT.

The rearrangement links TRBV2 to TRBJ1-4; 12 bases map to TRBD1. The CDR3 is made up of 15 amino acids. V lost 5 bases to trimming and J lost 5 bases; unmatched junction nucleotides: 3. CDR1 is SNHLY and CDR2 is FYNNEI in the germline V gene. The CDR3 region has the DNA TGTGCCAGCAGTAGGGACAGGGGGCCGAATGAAAAACTGTTTTTT. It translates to CASSRDRGPNEKLFF.

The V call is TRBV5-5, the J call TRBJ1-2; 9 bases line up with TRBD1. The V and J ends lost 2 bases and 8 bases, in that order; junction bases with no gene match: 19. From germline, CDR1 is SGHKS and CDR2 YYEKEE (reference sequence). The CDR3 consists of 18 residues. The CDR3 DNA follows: TGTGCCAGCAGCTTTGGAGCCGGGACAGGGATGTCAGTCGAGGGCTACACCTTC. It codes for CASSFGAGTGMSVEGYTF.

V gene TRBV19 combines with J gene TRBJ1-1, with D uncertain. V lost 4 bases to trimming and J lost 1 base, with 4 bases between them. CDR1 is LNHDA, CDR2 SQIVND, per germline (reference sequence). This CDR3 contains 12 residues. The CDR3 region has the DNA TGTGCCAGTAGTAGACAGAACACTGAAGCTTTCTTT. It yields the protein CASSRQNTEAFF.

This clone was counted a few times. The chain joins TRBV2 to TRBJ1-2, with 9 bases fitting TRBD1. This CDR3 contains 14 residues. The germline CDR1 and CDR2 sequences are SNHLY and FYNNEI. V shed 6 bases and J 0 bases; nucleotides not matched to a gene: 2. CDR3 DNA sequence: TGTGCCAGCAGGACAGGGGGATCTAACTATGGCTACACCTTC. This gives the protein CASRTGGSNYGYTF.

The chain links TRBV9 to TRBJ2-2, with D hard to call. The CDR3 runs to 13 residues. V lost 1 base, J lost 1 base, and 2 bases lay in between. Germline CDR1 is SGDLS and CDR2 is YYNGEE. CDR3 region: CASSVQNTGELFF. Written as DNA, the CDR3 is TGTGCCAGCAGCGTACAGAACACCGGGGAGCTGTTTTTT.

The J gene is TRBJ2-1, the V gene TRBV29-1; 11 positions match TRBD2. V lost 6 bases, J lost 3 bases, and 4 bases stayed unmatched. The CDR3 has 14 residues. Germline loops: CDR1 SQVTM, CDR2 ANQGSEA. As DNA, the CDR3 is TGCAGCGTCTTCGGGACTAGCGGCTACAATGAGCAGTTCTTC. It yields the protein CSVFGTSGYNEQFF.

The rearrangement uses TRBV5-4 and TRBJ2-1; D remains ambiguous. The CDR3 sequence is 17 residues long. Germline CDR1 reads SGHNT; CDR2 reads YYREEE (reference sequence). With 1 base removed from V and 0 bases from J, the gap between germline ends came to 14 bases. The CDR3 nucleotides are TGTGCCAGCAGCTTGCGGCGATCCGGGTTCTCCTACAATGAGCAGTTCTTC. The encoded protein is CASSLRRSGFSYNEQFF.

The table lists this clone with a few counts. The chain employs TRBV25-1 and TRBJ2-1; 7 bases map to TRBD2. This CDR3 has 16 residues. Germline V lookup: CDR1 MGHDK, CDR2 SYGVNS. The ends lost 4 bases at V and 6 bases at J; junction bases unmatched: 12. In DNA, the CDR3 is TGTGCCAGCAGTGTTCGAGCTAGCGGAGCGGCCAATGAGCAGTTCTTC. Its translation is CASSVRASGAANEQFF.

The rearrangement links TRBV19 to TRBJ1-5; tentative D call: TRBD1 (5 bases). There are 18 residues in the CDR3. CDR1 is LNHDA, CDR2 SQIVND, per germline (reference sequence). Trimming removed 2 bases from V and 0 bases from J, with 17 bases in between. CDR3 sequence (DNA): TGTGCCAGTAGTATACGAAGCGGGGGGGGGAATAGCAATCAGCCCCAGCATTTT. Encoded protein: CASSIRSGGGNSNQPQHF.

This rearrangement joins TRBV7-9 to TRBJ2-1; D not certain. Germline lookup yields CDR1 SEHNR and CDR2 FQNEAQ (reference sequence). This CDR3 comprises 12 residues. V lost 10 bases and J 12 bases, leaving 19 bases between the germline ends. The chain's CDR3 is CATQRSDSGQFF. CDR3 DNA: TGTGCCACCCAGCGTTCCGATTCTGGGCAGTTCTTC. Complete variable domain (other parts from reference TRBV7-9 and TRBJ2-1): DTGVSQNPRHKITKRGQNVTFRCDPISEHNRLYWYRQTLGQGPEFLTYFQNEAQLEKSRLLSDRFSAERPKGSFSTLEIQRTEQGDSAMYLCATQRSDSGQFFGPGTRLTVL.

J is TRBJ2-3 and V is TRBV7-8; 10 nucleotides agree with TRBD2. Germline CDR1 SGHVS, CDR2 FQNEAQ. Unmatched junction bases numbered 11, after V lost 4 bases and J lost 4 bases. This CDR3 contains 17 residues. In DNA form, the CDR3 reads TGTGCCAGCAGCTCAGGCGCAGCGGGAGGGATTGCAGATACGCAGTATTTT. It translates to CASSSGAAGGIADTQYF.